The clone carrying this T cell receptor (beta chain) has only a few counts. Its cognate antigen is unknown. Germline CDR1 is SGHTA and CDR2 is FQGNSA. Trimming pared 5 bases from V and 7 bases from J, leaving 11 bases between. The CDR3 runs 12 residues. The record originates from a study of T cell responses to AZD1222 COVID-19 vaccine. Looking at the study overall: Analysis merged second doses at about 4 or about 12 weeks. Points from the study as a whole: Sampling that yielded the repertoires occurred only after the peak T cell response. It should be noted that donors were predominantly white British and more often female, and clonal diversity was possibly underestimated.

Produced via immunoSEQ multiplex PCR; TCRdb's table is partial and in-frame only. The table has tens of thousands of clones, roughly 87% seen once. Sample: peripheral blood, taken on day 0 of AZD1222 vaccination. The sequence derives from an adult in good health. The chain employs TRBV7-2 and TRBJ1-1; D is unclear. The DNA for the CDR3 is TGTGCCAGCAGCCGAGACGCGGATGAAGCTTTCTTT. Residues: CASSRDADEAFF.